These 17 T cell receptor beta chains came from one sample sequenced in a study of tumor-infiltrating lymphocytes in localized non-small cell lung cancer. Clones were sequenced by immunoSEQ multiplex PCR, and TCRdb holds only the in-frame ones, with some missing. The table shows approximately 3,100 clones, with under 80% occurring only once. Sequencing was carried out using uninvolved lung tissue not adjacent to the tumor. These receptor sequences come from a human donor with non-small cell lung cancer.

The rearrangement joins TRBV27 to TRBJ2-3; D might be TRBD1 or TRBD2, each matching 5 bases. With 3 bases removed from V and 4 bases from J, the gap between germline ends came to 11 bases. The CDR3 is 14 amino acids. Germline V gene data show CDR1 as MNHEY and CDR2 as SMNVEV (reference sequence). The chain's CDR3 is CASSFGATADTQYF. The CDR3 bases are TGTGCCAGCAGTTTCGGGGCAACGGCAGATACGCAGTATTTT.

V gene TRBV7-2 combines with J gene TRBJ2-5, with TRBD2 identical over 14 bases. The CDR3 is 18 residues long. The V gene's germline CDR1 is SGHTA and CDR2 FQGNSA. J gave up 0 bases and V 5 bases, and 8 bases lay outside the gene matches. The CDR3 DNA reads as TGTGCCAGCAGCCCCGACAGACTAGCGGGGGGGTACCAAGAGACCCAGTACTTC. Its protein product is CASSPDRLAGGYQETQYF.

This clone was detected a few times. The gene calls are TRBV12-5 and TRBJ2-1; 10 bases line up with TRBD1. This CDR3 comprises 15 residues. With 7 bases clipped from V and 2 bases from J, the junction kept 5 bases outside the gene matches. Germline values: CDR1 LGHNT, CDR2 FRNRAP. The CDR3 is CASDPGTGAYNEQFF. CDR3 in DNA: TGTGCTAGTGACCCCGGGACAGGGGCCTACAATGAGCAGTTCTTC. Looking up the rest from reference TRBV12-5 and TRBJ2-1 gives the full variable domain: DARVTQTPRHKVTEMGQEVTMRCQPILGHNTVFWYRQTMMQGLELLAYFRNRAPLDDSGMPKDRFSAEMPDATLATLKIQPSEPRDSAVYFCASDPGTGAYNEQFFGPGTRLTVL.

This clone has only one observation. Germline and junction disagree at one end, which may indicate a read error. V and J are TRBV4-2 and TRBJ2-3; 9 bases fit TRBD2. The CDR3 extends over 14 amino acids. CDR1 and CDR2 (germline): LGHNA, YNFKEQ. CDR3 protein: CASSGGTSIDTQYF. DNA of the CDR3: TGTGCCAGCAGCGGCGGGACTAGCATAGATACGCAGTATTTT.

The V gene is TRBV5-4, the J gene TRBJ2-3; 9 nucleotides align to TRBD2. J was trimmed by 1 base and V by 4 bases; bases with no gene match: 7. CDR3 length equals 16 residues. The germline V gene encodes CDR1 SGHNT and CDR2 YYREEE (reference sequence). The CDR3 protein is CASSRSGGTGTDTQYF. CDR3 coding DNA: TGTGCCAGCAGCCGTAGCGGGGGCACGGGCACAGATACGCAGTATTTT. The complete variable domain, with remaining parts taken from reference TRBV5-4 and TRBJ2-3, reads ETGVTQSPTHLIKTRGQQVTLRCSSQSGHNTVSWYQQALGQGPQFIFQYYREEENGRGNFPPRFSGLQFPNYSSELNVNALELDDSALYLCASSRSGGTGTDTQYFGPGTRLTVL.

The CDR3 here is CAWSLDREAGELFF. The CDR3 DNA reads TGTGCCTGGAGCCTGGACAGGGAGGCCGGGGAGCTGTTTTTT. The chain couples TRBV30 to TRBJ2-2, with 8 nucleotides matching TRBD1. CDR1 is GTSNPN, CDR2 SVGIG, per germline (reference sequence). This CDR3 region has 14 residues. The J segment lost 6 bases and the V segment lost 3 bases, leaving 6 bases of the junction unmatched.

The chain recombines TRBV19 with TRBJ2-5; 7 nucleotides agree with TRBD1. CDR3 length: 15 residues. The V segment lost 4 bases and the J segment 4 bases; nucleotides outside the gene matches: 9. Germline V gene lookup returns CDR1 LNHDA and CDR2 SQIVND (reference sequence). CDR3 sequence: CASSTGTAKGETQYF. The CDR3 DNA follows: TGTGCCAGTAGTACGGGGACAGCCAAGGGAGAGACCCAGTACTTC.

This clone was counted a few times. The chain combines TRBV4-1 with TRBJ1-4, with D tentatively TRBD1 (6 bases). CDR3 size: 17 residues. Trimming stripped 2 bases from V and 8 bases from J, with 21 bases between. The germline gives CDR1 MGHRA, CDR2 YSYEKL. The CDR3: CASSQRELGGHREKLFF. Written as DNA, the CDR3 is TGCGCCAGCAGCCAAAGGGAGTTGGGGGGGCATCGGGAAAAACTGTTTTTT.

This clone was seen only once. The V call is TRBV7-2, the J call TRBJ1-6; tentatively, D is TRBD1 (6 bases). V dropped 5 bases and J dropped 7 bases, with 18 bases sitting between them. The CDR3 has 16 residues. CDR1 is SGHTA, CDR2 FQGNSA, per germline. CDR3 in amino acids: CASSLRGGTGNSPLHF. The DNA for the CDR3 is TGTGCCAGCAGCCTAAGGGGGGGGACGGGGAATTCACCCCTCCACTTT.

The chain combines TRBV5-4 with TRBJ1-1, with 9 bases that match TRBD1. The CDR3 spans 14 residues. Germline V gives CDR1 SGHNT, CDR2 YYREEE (reference sequence). The V segment lost 5 bases and the J segment 6 bases; nucleotides outside the gene matches: 8. CDR3 bases: TGTGCCAGCAGATCGGGACAGGGCGTCCCTGAAGCTTTCTTT. Amino acids: CASRSGQGVPEAFF.

In this sample, this clone turned up once. The genes are TRBV7-2 and TRBJ1-1, with 12 bases lining up with TRBD1. The germline V gene encodes CDR1 SGHTA and CDR2 FQGNSA. V trimming: 3 bases; J trimming: 0 bases; junction bases outside the gene matches: 5. The CDR3 is made up of 17 amino acids. CDR3 residues: CASSLGQGAGMNTEAFF. The CDR3 DNA reads as TGTGCCAGCAGCTTGGGACAGGGGGCAGGCATGAACACTGAAGCTTTCTTT.

J is TRBJ2-7 and V is TRBV6-1; D might be TRBD2 (6 bases). The CDR3 totals 14 residues. V was cut by 6 bases and J by 3 bases, with 15 bases left in between. Germline lookup yields CDR1 MNHNS and CDR2 SASEGT. The DNA for the CDR3 is TGTGCCAGCAGAACCGGGACTGCATTCTACGAGCAGTACTTC. Its protein product is CASRTGTAFYEQYF.

The chain joins TRBV7-2 to TRBJ2-3; D may be TRBD2 (5 bases). V was shortened by 1 base and J by 1 base, with 21 bases between the two germline ends. Per germline, CDR1 SGHTA and CDR2 FQGNSA. The CDR3 contains 19 residues. CDR3 nucleotide sequence: TGTGCCAGCAGCTTAGGAAGGGAGCGGAGGCATACTGGCACAGATACGCAGTATTTT. Its protein product is CASSLGRERRHTGTDTQYF. Combining the CDR3 with reference TRBV7-2 and TRBJ2-3 gives the whole variable domain GAGVSQSPSNKVTEKGKDVELRCDPISGHTALYWYRQSLGQGLEFLIYFQGNSAPDKSGLPSDRFSAERTGGSVSTLTIQRTQQEDSAVYLCASSLGRERRHTGTDTQYFGPGTRLTVL.

DNA of the CDR3: TGTGCCAGCAGCCCCAACCCGGGACAGAAGATATATTTT. It is translated as CASSPNPGQKIYF. This chain joins TRBV6-6 and TRBJ1-3, with 7 bases identical to TRBD1. CDR1 and CDR2 (germline): MNHNY, SVGAGI (reference sequence). This CDR3 comprises 13 residues. V shed 6 bases and J 13 bases; nucleotides not matched to a gene: 12.

CDR3 coding DNA: TGTGCCAGCTCACCTGACAGCGGGAATCAGCCCCAGCATTTT. Translated: CASSPDSGNQPQHF. The J gene is TRBJ1-5, the V gene TRBV18; possible D gene TRBD1, 5 bases. The CDR3 has 14 residues. In germline, CDR1 is KGHSH, CDR2 LQKENI. Trimming shortened V by 3 bases and J by 4 bases, and 10 bases separated the two germline ends.

In this sample, this clone turned up a few times. V is TRBV7-9 and J is TRBJ2-1; D ambiguous. This CDR3 is 12 amino acids long. Deletions cut 8 bases from V and 10 bases from J, with 15 bases between. Looked up from germline, CDR1 is SEHNR and CDR2 is FQNEAQ (reference sequence). CDR3 protein: CASPSGLGEQFF. As DNA, the CDR3 is TGTGCCAGCCCGTCTGGGCTGGGGGAGCAGTTCTTC.

As for this clone: Its ends do not fully match the called genes, so a read error is possible. The rearrangement links TRBV11-2 to TRBJ2-7; 9 bases map to TRBD1. Per germline, CDR1 SGHAT and CDR2 FQNNGV. The CDR3 runs 15 residues. CDR3 protein: CASSQEGTGLGEQYF. The CDR3 nucleotides are TGCGCCAGCAGCCAAGAAGGGACAGGGCTTGGCGAGCAGTACTTC.